This TCR beta chain came from a study of cytomegalovirus exposure and HLA in healthy donors. In the study overall: The study's early data release held roughly 91 million unique TCRs from HLA-typed donors. Regarding the study as a whole: High specificity and sensitivity for cytomegalovirus status were reported for the classifier.

Comment on this clone: Its antigen is not known.

The CDR3 sequence is 13 residues long. The V segment lost 10 bases and the J segment 4 bases; nucleotides outside the gene matches: 9. Per the germline V gene, CDR1 is SGHTA and CDR2 is FQGNSA. It was with 60 Vbeta and 13 Jbeta primers that the PCR ran. The method was immunoSEQ multiplex PCR; TCRdb's version includes in-frame clones alone and lacks a portion of them. Its listing shows more than 60,000 clones. The sequenced sample was PBMCs. V is TRBV7-2 and J is TRBJ1-2; 7 bases line up with TRBD1. The clonotype originates from a boy aged 5-17 years in good health and CMV-seronegative. The CDR3 reads CATGTGTAYGYTF. CDR3 DNA: TGTGCCACCGGTACCGGGACAGCCTATGGCTACACCTTC.